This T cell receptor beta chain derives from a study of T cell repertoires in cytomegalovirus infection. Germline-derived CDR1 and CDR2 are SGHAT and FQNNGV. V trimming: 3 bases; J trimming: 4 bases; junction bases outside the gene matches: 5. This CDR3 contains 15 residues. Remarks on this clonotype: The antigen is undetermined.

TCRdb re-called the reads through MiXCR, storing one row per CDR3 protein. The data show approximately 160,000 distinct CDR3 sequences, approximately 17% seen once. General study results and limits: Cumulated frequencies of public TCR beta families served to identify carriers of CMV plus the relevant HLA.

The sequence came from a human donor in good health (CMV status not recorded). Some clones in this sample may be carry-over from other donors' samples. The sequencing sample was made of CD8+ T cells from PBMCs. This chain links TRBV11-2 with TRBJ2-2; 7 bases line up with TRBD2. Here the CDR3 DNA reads TGTGCCAGCAGCTTGGGGCGGGGGAGCACCGGGGAGCTGTTTTTT. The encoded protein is CASSLGRGSTGELFF.